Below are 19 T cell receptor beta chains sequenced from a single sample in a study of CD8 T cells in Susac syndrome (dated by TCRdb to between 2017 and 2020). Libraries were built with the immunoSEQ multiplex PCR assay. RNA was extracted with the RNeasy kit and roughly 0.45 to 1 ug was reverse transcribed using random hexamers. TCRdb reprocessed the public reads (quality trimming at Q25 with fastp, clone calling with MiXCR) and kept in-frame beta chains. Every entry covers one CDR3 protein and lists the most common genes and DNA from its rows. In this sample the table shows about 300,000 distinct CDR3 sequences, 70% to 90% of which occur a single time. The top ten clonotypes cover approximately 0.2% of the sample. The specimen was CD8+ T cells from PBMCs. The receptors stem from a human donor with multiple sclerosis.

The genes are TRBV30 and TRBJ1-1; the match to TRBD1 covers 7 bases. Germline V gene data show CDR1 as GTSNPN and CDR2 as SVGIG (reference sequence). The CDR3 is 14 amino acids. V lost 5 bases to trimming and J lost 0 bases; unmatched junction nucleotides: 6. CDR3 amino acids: CAWGSGTVNTEAFF. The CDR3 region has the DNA TGTGCCTGGGGGTCCGGGACAGTGAACACTGAAGCTTTCTTT.

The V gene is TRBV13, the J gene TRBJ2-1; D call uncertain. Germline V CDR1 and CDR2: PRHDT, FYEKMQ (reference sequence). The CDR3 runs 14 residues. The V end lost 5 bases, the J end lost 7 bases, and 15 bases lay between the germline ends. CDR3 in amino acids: CASSIPGPTNEQFF. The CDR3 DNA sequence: TGTGCCAGCAGCATCCCCGGGCCCACGAATGAGCAGTTCTTC. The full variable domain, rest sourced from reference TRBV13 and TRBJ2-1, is AAGVIQSPRHLIKEKRETATLKCYPIPRHDTVYWYQQGPGQDPQFLISFYEKMQSDKGSIPDRFSAQQFSDYHSELNMSSLELGDSALYFCASSIPGPTNEQFFGPGTRLTVL.

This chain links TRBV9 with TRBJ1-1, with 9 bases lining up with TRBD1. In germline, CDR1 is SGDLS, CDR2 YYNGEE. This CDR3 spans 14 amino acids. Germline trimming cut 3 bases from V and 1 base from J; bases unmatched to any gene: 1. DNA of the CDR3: TGTGCCAGCAGCGGACAGGGGGGGAACACTGAAGCTTTCTTT. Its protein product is CASSGQGGNTEAFF. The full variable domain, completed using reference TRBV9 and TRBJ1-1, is DSGVTQTPKHLITATGQRVTLRCSPRSGDLSVYWYQQSLDQGLQFLIQYYNGEERAKGNILERFSAQQFPDLHSELNLSSLELGDSALYFCASSGQGGNTEAFFGQGTRLTVV.

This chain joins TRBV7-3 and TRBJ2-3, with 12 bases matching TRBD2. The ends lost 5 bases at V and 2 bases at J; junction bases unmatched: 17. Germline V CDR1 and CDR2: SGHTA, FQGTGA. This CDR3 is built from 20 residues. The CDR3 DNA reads TGTGCCAGCAGCCCCCGCTCAATTCCACTAGCGGGGGGTTTCACAGATACGCAGTATTTT. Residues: CASSPRSIPLAGGFTDTQYF.

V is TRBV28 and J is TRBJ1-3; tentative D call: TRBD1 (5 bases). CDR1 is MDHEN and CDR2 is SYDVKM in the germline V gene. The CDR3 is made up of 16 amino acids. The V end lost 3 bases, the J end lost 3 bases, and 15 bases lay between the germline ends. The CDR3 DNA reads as TGTGCCAGCAGTTTGGACAACGAGGGTTTTGGAAACACCATATATTTT. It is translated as CASSLDNEGFGNTIYF.

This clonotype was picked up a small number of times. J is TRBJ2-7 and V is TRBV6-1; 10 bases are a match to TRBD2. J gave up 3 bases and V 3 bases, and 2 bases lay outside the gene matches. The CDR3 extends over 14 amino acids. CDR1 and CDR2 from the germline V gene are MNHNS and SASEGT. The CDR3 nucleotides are TGTGCCAGCAGTGACCTAGCGGGGGTCTACGAGCAGTACTTC. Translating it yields CASSDLAGVYEQYF.

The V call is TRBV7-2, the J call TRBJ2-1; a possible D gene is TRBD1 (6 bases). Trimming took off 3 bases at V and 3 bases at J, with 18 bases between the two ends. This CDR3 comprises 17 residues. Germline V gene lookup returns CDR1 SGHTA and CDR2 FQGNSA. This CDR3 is CASSLIFRGVGYNEQFF. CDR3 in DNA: TGTGCCAGCAGCTTGATCTTCAGGGGCGTCGGCTACAATGAGCAGTTCTTC.

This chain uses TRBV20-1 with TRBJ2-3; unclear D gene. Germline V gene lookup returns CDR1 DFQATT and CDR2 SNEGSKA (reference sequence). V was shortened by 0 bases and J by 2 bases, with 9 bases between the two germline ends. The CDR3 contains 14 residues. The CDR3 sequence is CSARDLTPTDTQYF. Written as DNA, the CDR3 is TGCAGTGCTAGAGATTTGACCCCCACAGATACGCAGTATTTT.

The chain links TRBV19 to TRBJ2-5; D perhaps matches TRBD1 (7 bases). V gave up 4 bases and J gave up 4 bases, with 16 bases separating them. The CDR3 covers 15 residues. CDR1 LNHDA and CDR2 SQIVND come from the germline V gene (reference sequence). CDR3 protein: CASSTTRGTAETQYF. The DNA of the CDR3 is TGTGCCAGTAGTACCACCCGCGGGACAGCAGAGACCCAGTACTTC.

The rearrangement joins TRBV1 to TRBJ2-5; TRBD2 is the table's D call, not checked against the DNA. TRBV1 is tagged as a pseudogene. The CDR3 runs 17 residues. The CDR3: CTSSQDRTSGGNGTQYF. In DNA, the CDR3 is TGCACCAGCAGCCAAGACAGGACTAGCGGGGGGAATGGGACCCAGTACTTC.

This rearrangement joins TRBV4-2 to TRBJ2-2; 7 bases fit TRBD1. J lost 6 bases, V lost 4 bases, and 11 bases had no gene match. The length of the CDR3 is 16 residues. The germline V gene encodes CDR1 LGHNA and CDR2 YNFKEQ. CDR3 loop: CASSLARGQEPGELFF. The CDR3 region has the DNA TGTGCCAGCAGCCTAGCAAGGGGGCAGGAGCCCGGGGAGCTGTTTTTT.

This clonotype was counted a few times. The CDR3: CAWSVSGSSYEQYF. Written as DNA, the CDR3 is TGTGCCTGGAGTGTTAGCGGGAGCTCCTACGAGCAGTACTTC. The chain joins TRBV30 to TRBJ2-7; TRBD2 aligns across 9 bases. CDR1 and CDR2 (germline): GTSNPN, SVGIG (reference sequence). V shed 0 bases and J 0 bases; nucleotides not matched to a gene: 0. This CDR3 region has 14 residues.

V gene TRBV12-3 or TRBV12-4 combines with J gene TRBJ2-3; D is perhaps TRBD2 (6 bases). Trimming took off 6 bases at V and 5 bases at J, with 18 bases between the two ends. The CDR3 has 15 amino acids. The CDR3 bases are TGTGCCAGCAGCCGGGCGATCGGAGGGAGAGATACGCAGTATTTT. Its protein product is CASSRAIGGRDTQYF.

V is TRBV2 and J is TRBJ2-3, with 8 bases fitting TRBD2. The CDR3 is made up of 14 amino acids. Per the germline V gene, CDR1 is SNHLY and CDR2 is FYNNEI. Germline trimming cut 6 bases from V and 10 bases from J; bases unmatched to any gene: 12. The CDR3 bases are TGTGCCAGCAGCCTAACCGGACTAGCCGGGGCGCAGTATTTT. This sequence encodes CASSLTGLAGAQYF.

The CDR3 loop reads CASSFFSTDTQYF. The CDR3 nucleotides read TGTGCCAGCAGTTTCTTCAGCACAGATACGCAGTATTTT. The chain combines TRBV27 with TRBJ2-3, with D unresolved. Trimming took off 3 bases at V and 0 bases at J, with 4 bases between the two ends. The V gene's germline CDR1 is MNHEY and CDR2 SMNVEV (reference sequence). The CDR3 loop spans 13 amino acids.

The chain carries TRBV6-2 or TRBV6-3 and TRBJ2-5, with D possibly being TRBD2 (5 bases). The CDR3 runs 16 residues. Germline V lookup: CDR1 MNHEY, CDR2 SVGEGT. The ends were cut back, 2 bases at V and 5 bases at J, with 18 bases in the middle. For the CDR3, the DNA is TGTGCCAGCAGTTACGGAGGTCACTTCCCAAGGGAGACCCAGTACTTC. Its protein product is CASSYGGHFPRETQYF.

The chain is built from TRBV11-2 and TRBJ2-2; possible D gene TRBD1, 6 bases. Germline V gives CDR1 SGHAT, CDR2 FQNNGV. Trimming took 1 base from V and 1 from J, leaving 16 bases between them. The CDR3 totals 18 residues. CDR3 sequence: CASSLVRGTLKNTGELFF. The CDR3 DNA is TGTGCCAGCAGCTTAGTTCGAGGGACACTTAAGAACACCGGGGAGCTGTTTTTT. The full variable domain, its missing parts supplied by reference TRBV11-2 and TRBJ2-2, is EAGVAQSPRYKIIEKRQSVAFWCNPISGHATLYWYQQILGQGPKLLIQFQNNGVVDDSQLPKDRFSAERLKGVDSTLKIQPAKLEDSAVYLCASSLVRGTLKNTGELFFGEGSRLTVL.

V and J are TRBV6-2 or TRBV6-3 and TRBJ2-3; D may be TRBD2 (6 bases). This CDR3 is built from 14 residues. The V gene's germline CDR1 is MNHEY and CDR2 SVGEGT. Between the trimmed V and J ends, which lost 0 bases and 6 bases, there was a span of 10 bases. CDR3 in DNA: TGTGCCAGCAGTTACTCCTCTAGCGTGGATACGCAGTATTTT. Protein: CASSYSSSVDTQYF.

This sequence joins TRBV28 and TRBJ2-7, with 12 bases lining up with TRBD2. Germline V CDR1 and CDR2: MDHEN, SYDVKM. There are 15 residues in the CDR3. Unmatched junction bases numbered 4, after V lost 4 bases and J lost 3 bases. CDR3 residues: CASSYRTSGIYEQYF. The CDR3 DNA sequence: TGTGCCAGCAGTTATCGGACTAGCGGGATCTACGAGCAGTACTTC.